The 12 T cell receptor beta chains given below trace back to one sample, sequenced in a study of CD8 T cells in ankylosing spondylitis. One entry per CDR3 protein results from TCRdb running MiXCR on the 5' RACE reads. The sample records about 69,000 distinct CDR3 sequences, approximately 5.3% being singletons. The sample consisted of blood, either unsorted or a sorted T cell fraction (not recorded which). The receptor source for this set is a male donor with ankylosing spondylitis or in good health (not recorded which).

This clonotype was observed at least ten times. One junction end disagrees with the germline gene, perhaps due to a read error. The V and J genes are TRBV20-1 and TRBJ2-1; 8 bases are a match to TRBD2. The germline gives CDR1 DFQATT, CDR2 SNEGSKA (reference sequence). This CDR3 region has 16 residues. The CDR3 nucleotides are TGCAGTGCTAGAGATCCAGCGGGGGCCCCTAGCAATCAGCAGTTCTTC. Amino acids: CSARDPAGAPSNQQFF.

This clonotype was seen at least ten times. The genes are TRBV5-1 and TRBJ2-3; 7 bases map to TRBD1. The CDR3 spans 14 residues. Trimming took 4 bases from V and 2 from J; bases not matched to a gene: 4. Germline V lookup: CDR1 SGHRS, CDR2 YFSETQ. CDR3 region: CASSTGADTDTQYF. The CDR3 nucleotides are TGCGCCAGCAGCACAGGGGCGGACACAGATACGCAGTATTTT.

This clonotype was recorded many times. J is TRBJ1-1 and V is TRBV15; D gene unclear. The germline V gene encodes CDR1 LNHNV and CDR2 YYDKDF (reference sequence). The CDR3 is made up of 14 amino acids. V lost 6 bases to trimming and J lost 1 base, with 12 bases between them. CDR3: CATSLGNANTEAFF. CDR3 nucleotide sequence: TGTGCCACCAGTCTAGGGAACGCGAACACTGAAGCTTTCTTT. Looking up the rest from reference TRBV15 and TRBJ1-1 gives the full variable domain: DAMVIQNPRYQVTQFGKPVTLSCSQTLNHNVMYWYQQKSSQAPKLLFHYYDKDFNNEADTPDNFQSRRPNTSFCFLDIRSPGLGDTAMYLCATSLGNANTEAFFGQGTRLTVV.

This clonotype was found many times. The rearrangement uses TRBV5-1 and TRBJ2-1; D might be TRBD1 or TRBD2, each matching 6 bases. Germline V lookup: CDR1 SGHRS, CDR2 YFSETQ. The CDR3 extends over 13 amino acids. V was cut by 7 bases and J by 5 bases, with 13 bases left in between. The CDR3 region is CASRKGGNNEQFF. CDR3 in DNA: TGCGCCAGCCGGAAAGGGGGGAACAATGAGCAGTTCTTC.

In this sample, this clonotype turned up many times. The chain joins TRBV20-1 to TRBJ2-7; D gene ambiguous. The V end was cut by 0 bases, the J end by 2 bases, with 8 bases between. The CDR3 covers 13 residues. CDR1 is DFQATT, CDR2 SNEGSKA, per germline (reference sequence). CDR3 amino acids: CSARDMGTYEQYF. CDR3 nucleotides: TGCAGTGCTAGAGATATGGGGACCTACGAGCAGTACTTC.

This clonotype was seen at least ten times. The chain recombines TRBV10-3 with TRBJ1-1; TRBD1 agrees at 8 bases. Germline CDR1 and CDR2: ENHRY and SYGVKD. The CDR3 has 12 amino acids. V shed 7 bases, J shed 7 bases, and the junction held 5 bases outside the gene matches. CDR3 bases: TGTGCCATCAATTCCGGACAGGGTGAAGCTTTCTTT. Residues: CAINSGQGEAFF.

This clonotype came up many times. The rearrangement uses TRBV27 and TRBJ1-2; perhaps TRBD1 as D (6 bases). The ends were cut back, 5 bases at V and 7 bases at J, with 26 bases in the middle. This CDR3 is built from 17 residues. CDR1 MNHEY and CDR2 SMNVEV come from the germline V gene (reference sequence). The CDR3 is CASSPQTQGPLMGGYTF. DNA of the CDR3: TGTGCCAGCAGTCCGCAGACACAGGGACCTCTTATGGGTGGCTACACCTTC.

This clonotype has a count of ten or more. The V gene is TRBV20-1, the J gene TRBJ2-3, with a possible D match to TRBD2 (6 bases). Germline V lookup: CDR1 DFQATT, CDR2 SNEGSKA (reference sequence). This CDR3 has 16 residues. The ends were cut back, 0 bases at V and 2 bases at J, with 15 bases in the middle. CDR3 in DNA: TGCAGTGCTAGAGATACTGGAGGGGCCATCACAGATACGCAGTATTTT. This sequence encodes CSARDTGGAITDTQYF.

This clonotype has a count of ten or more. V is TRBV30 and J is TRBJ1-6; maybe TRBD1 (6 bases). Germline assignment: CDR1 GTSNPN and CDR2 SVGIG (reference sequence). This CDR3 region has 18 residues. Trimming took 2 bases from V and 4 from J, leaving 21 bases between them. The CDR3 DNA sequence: TGTGCCTGGAGTCCGACAGGCAAATTGAACGTGTATAATTCACCCCTCCACTTT. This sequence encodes CAWSPTGKLNVYNSPLHF.

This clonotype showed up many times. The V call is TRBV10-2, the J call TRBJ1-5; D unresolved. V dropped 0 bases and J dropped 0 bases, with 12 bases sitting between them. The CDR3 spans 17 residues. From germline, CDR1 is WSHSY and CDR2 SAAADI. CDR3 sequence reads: CASSESITANSNQPQHF. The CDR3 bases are TGCGCCAGCAGTGAGTCCATTACAGCGAATAGCAATCAGCCCCAGCATTTT.

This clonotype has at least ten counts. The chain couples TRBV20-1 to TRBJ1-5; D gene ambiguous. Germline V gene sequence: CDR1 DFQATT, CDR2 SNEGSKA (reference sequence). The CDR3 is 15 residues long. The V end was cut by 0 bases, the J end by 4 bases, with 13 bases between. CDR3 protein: CSARDVGMENQPQHF. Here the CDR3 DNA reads TGCAGTGCTAGAGATGTAGGGATGGAGAATCAGCCCCAGCATTTT.

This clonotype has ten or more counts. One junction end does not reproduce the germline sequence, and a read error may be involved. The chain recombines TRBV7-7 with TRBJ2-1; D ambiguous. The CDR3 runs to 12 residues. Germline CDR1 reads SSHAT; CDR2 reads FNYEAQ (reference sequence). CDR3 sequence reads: CASRLTNNEQFF. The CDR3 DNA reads TGTGCTAGCAGACTGACGAACAATGAGCAGTTCTTC.